Sequencing of this T cell receptor (beta chain) was carried out in a study of shared clonotypes between healthy human individuals. Whole-study findings and limits: Approximately 5.4% of naive CD4 clonotypes were common to a handful of donors. Researchers found naive subsets generally carried larger estimated richness than memory subsets.

Concerning this clone itself: Antigen specificity is unknown.

The length of the CDR3 is 14 residues. The germline V gene encodes CDR1 SEHNR and CDR2 FQNEAQ (reference sequence). V was clipped by 6 bases and J by 4 bases, with 12 bases between them. Generated by immunoSEQ multiplex PCR, the TCRdb table keeps only in-frame clones and is missing some. The sample contains more than 1 million clones, about 80% of which appear only once. This rearrangement joins TRBV7-9 to TRBJ1-4, with a possible D match to TRBD1 (5 bases). The source material was memory CD4+ T cells from PBMCs. Subset of the sample: CD45RA-negative fraction. This sequence originates from a man between 18 and 29 years old in good health. Some clones in this sample may be carry-over from other donors' samples. The DNA for the CDR3 is TGTGCCAGCAGGCGGGGCAGTGTTAATGAAAAACTGTTTTTT. This codes for CASRRGSVNEKLFF.